This TCR beta chain appears in the sequencing data of a study of metastatic and nonmetastatic thyroid tumors. V shed 7 bases and J shed 2 bases, with 4 bases lying between them. The CDR3 runs to 11 residues. The germline gives CDR1 WSHSY, CDR2 SAAADI. This clone was counted many times. No patient received treatment before thyroid surgery. TCRdb re-called the PCR reads with MiXCR. The sample has about 20,000 clones; 22% are singletons. The receptor comes from a female donor with papillary thyroid cancer or a benign thyroid nodule (not recorded which). Some clones in this sample may be carry-over from other donors' samples. The sample taken for sequencing was adjacent normal tissue. The V and J genes are TRBV10-2 and TRBJ2-3; D not resolved. The CDR3 bases are TGCGCCAGCATGGTCACAGATACGCAGTATTTT. It is translated as CASMVTDTQYF.